Below are 27 T cell receptor beta chains sequenced from a single sample in a study of blood T cell repertoires in COVID-19. Produced via immunoSEQ multiplex PCR; TCRdb's table is partial and in-frame only. The sample consists of approximately 81,000 clones, 82% of them appearing once. Sample: peripheral blood. Every receptor here comes from a human donor in a cohort sampled during active COVID-19.

This chain connects TRBV4-3 to TRBJ2-2; weak D call: TRBD1 (6 bases). V was clipped by 0 bases and J by 2 bases, with 10 bases between them. The CDR3 loop spans 16 amino acids. The germline V gene has CDR1 LGHNA and CDR2 YSLEER. CDR3 amino acids: CASSQEIRGNTGELFF. CDR3 DNA sequence: TGCGCCAGCAGCCAAGAGATCAGGGGCAACACCGGGGAGCTGTTTTTT.

On this clone: Other DNA variants within this sample encode the same CDR3. This chain uses TRBV11-2 with TRBJ1-1, with 8 bases matching TRBD1. This CDR3 contains 15 residues. V shed 3 bases and J 0 bases; nucleotides not matched to a gene: 3. Germline loops: CDR1 SGHAT, CDR2 FQNNGV. The CDR3 spells CASSLRTGLNTEAFF. The CDR3, as DNA: TGTGCCAGCAGCTTGAGGACAGGGTTGAACACTGAAGCTTTCTTT. Together with reference TRBV11-2 and TRBJ1-1, the CDR3 gives the full variable domain: EAGVAQSPRYKIIEKRQSVAFWCNPISGHATLYWYQQILGQGPKLLIQFQNNGVVDDSQLPKDRFSAERLKGVDSTLKIQPAKLEDSAVYLCASSLRTGLNTEAFFGQGTRLTVV.

This clone was found a few times. The J gene is TRBJ2-7, the V gene TRBV15; perhaps TRBD2 as D (5 bases). Per the germline V gene, CDR1 is LNHNV and CDR2 is YYDKDF (reference sequence). CDR3 size: 14 residues. V was shortened by 0 bases and J by 2 bases, with 8 bases between the two germline ends. CDR3 DNA: TGTGCCACCAGCAGAGACGCGGGCCCCTACGAGCAGTACTTC. Its translation: CATSRDAGPYEQYF.

This chain connects TRBV15 to TRBJ1-6; 7 nucleotides align to TRBD1. The CDR3 length is 15 residues. The ends lost 0 bases at V and 8 bases at J; junction bases unmatched: 4. Per the germline V gene, CDR1 is LNHNV and CDR2 is YYDKDF (reference sequence). CDR3 protein: CATSREDRAYSPLHF. The CDR3 nucleotides are TGTGCCACCAGCAGAGAAGACAGGGCTTATTCACCCCTCCACTTT.

The rearrangement links TRBV3-1 (or the pseudogene TRBV3-2) to TRBJ1-4, with D perhaps matching TRBD1 (5 bases). Trimming removed 8 bases from V and 8 bases from J, with 15 bases in between. CDR3 length: 13 amino acids. Germline V gene data show CDR1 as LGHDT and CDR2 as YNNKEL (reference sequence). The DNA for the CDR3 is TGTGCCAGCCCCCCACAGGCTGGAGAAAAACTGTTTTTT. Translation gives CASPPQAGEKLFF.

J is TRBJ1-6 and V is TRBV3-1 (or the pseudogene TRBV3-2); 9 nucleotides agree with TRBD1. V lost 3 bases, J lost 1 base, and 13 bases stayed unmatched. The length of the CDR3 is 20 residues. Germline V gives CDR1 LGHDT, CDR2 YNNKEL (reference sequence). The CDR3 bases are TGTGCCAGCAGCCACCCTATGACAGGGGGGGTCATGTCCTATAATTCACCCCTCCACTTT. Its protein is CASSHPMTGGVMSYNSPLHF.

This clone has just a few counts. V usage is TRBV7-2 and J usage is TRBJ2-7, with 8 bases fitting TRBD1. Trimming took 1 base from V and 0 from J; bases not matched to a gene: 2. CDR1 and CDR2 (germline): SGHTA, FQGNSA. The CDR3 spans 15 residues. CDR3 nucleotides: TGTGCCAGCAGCTTAGGGGACAGGATCTCCTACGAGCAGTACTTC. Protein: CASSLGDRISYEQYF.

The chain is built from TRBV18 and TRBJ1-1; TRBD1 matches at 7 bases. Germline V CDR1 and CDR2: KGHSH, LQKENI. V shed 6 bases and J 3 bases; nucleotides not matched to a gene: 7. The CDR3 has 14 residues. This CDR3 reads CASSPTTGDTEAFF. The CDR3 nucleotides read TGTGCCAGCTCCCCTACTACAGGGGACACTGAAGCTTTCTTT. Together with reference TRBV18 and TRBJ1-1, the CDR3 gives the full variable domain: NAGVMQNPRHLVRRRGQEARLRCSPMKGHSHVYWYRQLPEEGLKFMVYLQKENIIDESGMPKERFSAEFPKEGPSILRIQQVVRGDSAAYFCASSPTTGDTEAFFGQGTRLTVV.

V usage is TRBV7-2 and J usage is TRBJ1-6, with TRBD1 matching over 8 bases. CDR1 is SGHTA and CDR2 is FQGNSA in the germline V gene. The CDR3 contains 11 residues. CDR3 sequence (DNA): TGTGCAACTCAGGGGGCTTCACCCCTCCACTTT. This sequence encodes CATQGASPLHF.

The V call is TRBV18, the J call TRBJ2-6; possible D gene TRBD1, 5 bases. Germline loops: CDR1 KGHSH, CDR2 LQKENI. V was cut by 5 bases and J by 2 bases, with 10 bases left in between. CDR3 length equals 15 residues. CDR3 residues: CASSSTGPGANVLTF. The CDR3 coding sequence is TGTGCCAGCTCATCTACAGGCCCTGGGGCCAACGTCCTGACTTTC.

This chain connects TRBV6-7 to TRBJ2-3, with TRBD2 matching 14 bases. TRBV6-7 is sorted into the ORF group, with uncertain function. This CDR3 comprises 17 residues. Trimming at V came to 7 bases and at J to 5 bases, leaving 11 bases not matched to a gene. The CDR3 nucleotides read TGTGCCAGCAATTTACCGGGACTAGCGGGGGATTTAGATACGCAGTATTTT. It translates to CASNLPGLAGDLDTQYF.

V is TRBV25-1 and J is TRBJ1-4, with 9 bases aligning to TRBD1. The V gene end was trimmed by 6 bases and the J gene end by 7 bases; junction bases not matched to a gene: 15. This CDR3 has 17 residues. Germline CDR1 reads MGHDK; CDR2 reads SYGVNS. The CDR3 is CASSDGTGSTWGEKLFF. The CDR3 bases are TGTGCCAGCAGCGACGGGACAGGGTCTACCTGGGGTGAAAAACTGTTTTTT.

V usage is TRBV11-2 and J usage is TRBJ1-6; D may be TRBD1 (5 bases). Germline CDR1 reads SGHAT; CDR2 reads FQNNGV. The CDR3 runs to 14 residues. The V gene lost 3 bases and the J gene lost 7 bases, with 10 bases spanning the gap. The DNA for the CDR3 is TGTGCCAGCAGCTTCAGGGTTCGGAATTCACCCCTCCACTTT. Translation: CASSFRVRNSPLHF. Combining the CDR3 with reference TRBV11-2 and TRBJ1-6 gives the whole variable domain EAGVAQSPRYKIIEKRQSVAFWCNPISGHATLYWYQQILGQGPKLLIQFQNNGVVDDSQLPKDRFSAERLKGVDSTLKIQPAKLEDSAVYLCASSFRVRNSPLHFGNGTRLTVT.

The chain recombines TRBV27 with TRBJ1-2; D is unclear. Deletions cut 1 base from V and 3 bases from J, with 9 bases between. Per germline, CDR1 MNHEY and CDR2 SMNVEV (reference sequence). The CDR3 contains 14 residues. The CDR3, as DNA: TGTGCCAGCAGTTTATTGCCGGGAGACTATGGCTACACCTTC. It encodes CASSLLPGDYGYTF.

In its sample, this clone was seen once. The rearrangement uses TRBV5-1 and TRBJ1-1, with D hard to call. Germline lookup yields CDR1 SGHRS and CDR2 YFSETQ. V lost 6 bases to trimming and J lost 3 bases, with 15 bases between them. The CDR3 loop spans 14 amino acids. The CDR3 here is CASKNSSAYTEAFF. The CDR3 region has the DNA TGCGCCAGCAAGAACTCCAGCGCTTACACTGAAGCTTTCTTT.

V and J are TRBV19 and TRBJ1-3, with D perhaps matching TRBD1 (6 bases). The V gene's germline CDR1 is LNHDA and CDR2 SQIVND (reference sequence). The CDR3 runs 18 residues. Trimming took off 3 bases at V and 1 base at J, with 19 bases between the two ends. CDR3 sequence reads: CASSMYGTRQSSGNTIYF. CDR3 coding DNA: TGTGCCAGTAGTATGTACGGGACAAGGCAGTCGTCTGGAAACACCATATATTTT.

This sequence joins TRBV5-1 and TRBJ2-5; TRBD2 might be the D (6 bases). Germline V gives CDR1 SGHRS, CDR2 YFSETQ. V shed 0 bases and J shed 2 bases, with 8 bases lying between them. This CDR3 is built from 14 residues. CDR3 sequence: CASSLEAGQETQYF. The CDR3 region has the DNA TGCGCCAGCAGCTTGGAGGCGGGGCAAGAGACCCAGTACTTC.

The chain employs TRBV11-2 and TRBJ1-6; D ambiguous. CDR3 length equals 16 residues. Germline V gene lookup returns CDR1 SGHAT and CDR2 FQNNGV. V lost 2 bases, J lost 4 bases, and 12 bases lay in between. CDR3 sequence: CASSLKAEIYNSPLHF. The CDR3 bases are TGTGCCAGCAGCTTAAAAGCGGAAATATATAATTCACCCCTCCACTTT.

The chain joins TRBV9 to TRBJ1-5, with TRBD1 as a possible D gene (5 bases). CDR1 SGDLS and CDR2 YYNGEE come from the germline V gene. The CDR3 spans 13 residues. V was trimmed by 4 bases and J by 5 bases, leaving 10 bases between them. In DNA form, the CDR3 reads TGTGCCAGCAGCAAAGACAGATATCAGCCCCAGCATTTT. Residues: CASSKDRYQPQHF.

CDR3 bases: TGTGCCTGGAGTCACCACGGCGGTCCCTCCTACGAGCAGTACTTC. This gives the protein CAWSHHGGPSYEQYF. This sequence joins TRBV30 and TRBJ2-7; unclear D gene. The CDR3 is 15 residues long. With 2 bases removed from V and 0 bases from J, the gap between germline ends came to 14 bases. In germline, CDR1 is GTSNPN, CDR2 SVGIG (reference sequence).

In DNA, the CDR3 is TGTGCCAGCAGTCGACACTACGAGCAGTACTTC. It specifies CASSRHYEQYF. The genes are TRBV12-3 or TRBV12-4 and TRBJ2-7; D is unresolved. This CDR3 has 11 amino acids. Trimming took 5 bases from V and 3 from J, leaving 5 bases between them.

The CDR3 bases are TGTGCCAGCAGTGAAGGTGGAACAGGGATCCGGTACACCGGGGAGCTGTTTTTT. As protein: CASSEGGTGIRYTGELFF. The V and J genes are TRBV25-1 and TRBJ2-2, with a tentative D call TRBD1 (6 bases). This CDR3 is built from 18 residues. In germline, CDR1 is MGHDK, CDR2 SYGVNS. With 2 bases removed from V and 3 bases from J, the gap between germline ends came to 19 bases.

The J gene is TRBJ2-2, the V gene TRBV24-1, with a weak D call TRBD1 (6 bases). CDR1 is KGHDR, CDR2 SFDVKD, per germline. V was clipped by 3 bases and J by 0 bases, with 19 bases between them. This CDR3 is built from 19 residues. CDR3 residues: CATSDPPGRGQTNTGELFF. The DNA of the CDR3 is TGTGCCACCAGTGATCCCCCTGGTCGCGGACAGACGAACACCGGGGAGCTGTTTTTT.

V gene TRBV6-5 combines with J gene TRBJ1-1, with D possibly matching TRBD1 (6 bases). This CDR3 region has 14 residues. V was clipped by 4 bases and J by 4 bases, with 13 bases between them. Germline V CDR1 and CDR2: MNHEY, SVGAGI. CDR3 residues: CASSLGGPSTEAFF. For the CDR3, the DNA is TGTGCCAGCAGTTTGGGGGGGCCTAGCACTGAAGCTTTCTTT.

The V call is TRBV3-1 (or the pseudogene TRBV3-2), the J call TRBJ1-5; D is undetermined. Trimming shortened V by 6 bases and J by 1 base, and 10 bases separated the two germline ends. In germline, CDR1 is LGHDT, CDR2 YNNKEL (reference sequence). The CDR3 totals 14 residues. The CDR3 region is CASRSSGSNQPQHF. The DNA for the CDR3 is TGTGCCAGCAGATCTTCGGGGAGCAATCAGCCCCAGCATTTT.

The gene calls are TRBV28 and TRBJ2-7; no clear D. The CDR3 extends over 13 amino acids. From germline, CDR1 is MDHEN and CDR2 SYDVKM. V was pared by 7 bases and J by 2 bases, with 12 bases between. CDR3 in DNA: TGTGCCAGCACCCCCTCAACTCCCTACGAGCAGTACTTC. It yields the protein CASTPSTPYEQYF.

V usage is TRBV27 and J usage is TRBJ1-1; D uncertain. The germline CDR1 and CDR2 sequences are MNHEY and SMNVEV (reference sequence). V was clipped by 5 bases and J by 5 bases, with 12 bases between them. This CDR3 contains 13 residues. CDR3 in amino acids: CASSRGGMTEAFF. CDR3 DNA: TGTGCCAGCAGTCGTGGAGGGATGACTGAAGCTTTCTTT.